A selection of T cell receptor beta chains follows, all from one sample in a study of molecular identifiers for immune sequencing clone quantification. Using its own MiXCR run on the PCR reads, TCRdb lists one record per CDR3 protein. The data hold 85,000 to 100,000 distinct CDR3 sequences, with more than 20% observed a single time. The sequencing sample was made of naive CD8+ T cells from blood, with Jurkat cell RNA spiked in. The receptors shown here come from a human donor in good health. Some libraries in this study had Jurkat cell RNA spiked in. CDR3s include the opening cysteine and the closing phenylalanine or tryptophan. A D gene is named only where the DNA matches it firmly. Where a row states a size, it is once, few, many or the class of an expanded clone; other rows omit it.

V gene,D gene,J gene,clone size,CDR3 length,CDR3 protein,CDR3 DNA
TRBV5-6,NA,TRBJ1-1,many,13,CASSLRTAWEAFF,TGTGCCAGCAGCCTACGGACAGCCTGGGAAGCTTTCTTT
TRBV28,TRBD1,TRBJ1-2,many,13,CASSRDRGPIYTF,TGTGCCAGCAGTAGGGACAGGGGGCCTATCTACACCTTC
TRBV4-1,NA,TRBJ2-1,once,16,CASSQDARPTYNEQFF,TGCGCCAGCAGCCAAGATGCGCGGCCAACCTACAATGAGCAGTTCTTC
TRBV6-1,NA,TRBJ1-1,NA,13,CASSTPENTEAFF,TGTGCCAGCAGTACTCCAGAGAACACTGAAGCTTTCTTT
TRBV2,NA,TRBJ2-2,few,16,CASSVSAWIATGELFF,TGTGCCAGCAGTGTGTCAGCATGGATAGCCACCGGGGAGCTGTTTTTT
TRBV12-3/TRBV12-4,NA,TRBJ1-5,many,13,CASSLYSNQPQHF,TGTGCCAGCAGTTTATACAGCAATCAGCCCCAGCATTTT
TRBV19,NA,TRBJ2-7,NA,15,CASSIAPSPGWEQYF,TGTGCCAGTAGTATAGCCCCATCACCGGGGTGGGAGCAGTACTTC
TRBV2,NA,TRBJ2-3,many,14,CASSGDTSTDTQYF,TGTGCCAGCAGTGGGGACACTAGCACAGATACGCAGTATTTT
TRBV4-2,TRBD2,TRBJ2-3,NA,19,CASCQEELAGGTATDTRYF,TGTGCCAGCTGCCAAGAGGAACTAGCGGGAGGTACGGCCACAGATACGCGGTATTTT
TRBV12-3/TRBV12-4,TRBD1,TRBJ2-1,many,13,CASSDRVGNEQFF,TGTGCCAGCAGCGACAGGGTCGGCAATGAGCAGTTCTTC
TRBV20-1,NA,TRBJ2-7,many,14,CSARSRDRTYEQYF,TGCAGTGCTAGATCTCGAGACAGAACCTACGAGCAGTACTTC
TRBV27,NA,TRBJ1-4,NA,17,CASSLGGRVGSNEKLFF,TGTGCCAGCAGTTTAGGGGGCAGGGTGGGGTCAAATGAAAAACTGTTTTTT
TRBV10-2,NA,TRBJ2-1,NA,12,CASNALSNAQFF,TGCGCCAGCAATGCCCTCTCCAATGCGCAGTTCTTC
TRBV6-5,TRBD2,TRBJ2-3,many,13,CAATAGVADTQYF,TGTGCCGCCACGGCGGGGGTGGCAGATACGCAGTATTTT
TRBV19,NA,TRBJ2-2,NA,12,CASREPTGELFF,TGTGCCAGTAGAGAGCCCACCGGGGAGCTGTTTTTT
TRBV3-1,NA,TRBJ2-5,many,13,CASSHGGQETQYF,TGTGCCAGCAGCCATGGGGGACAAGAGACCCAGTACTTC
TRBV4-1,NA,TRBJ2-3,many,15,CASSQARPSTDTQYF,TGCGCCAGCAGCCAAGCGCGTCCTAGCACAGATACGCAGTATTTT
TRBV28,TRBD1,TRBJ2-7,few,14,CASNPTGGTYEQYF,TGTGCCAGCAACCCGACAGGGGGTACCTACGAGCAGTACTTC
TRBV20-1,TRBD2,TRBJ2-2,many,17,CSARGTSGRVSTGELFF,TGCAGTGCTAGGGGGACTAGCGGGAGGGTTAGCACCGGGGAGCTGTTTTTT
TRBV19,NA,TRBJ1-5,NA,15,CASSIDGGGGQPQHF,TGTGCCAGTAGTATAGATGGAGGGGGGGGTCAGCCCCAGCATTTT
TRBV28,TRBD1,TRBJ2-3,many,15,CASSHRGLGADTQYF,TGTGCCAGCAGTCACAGGGGGCTAGGCGCAGATACGCAGTATTTT
TRBV6-2/TRBV6-3,TRBD2,TRBJ2-1,few,15,CASSSFRGGRNEQFF,TGTGCCAGCAGTTCTTTCCGGGGGGGCCGGAATGAGCAGTTCTTC